The 21 T cell receptor beta chains below were found in one sample sequenced in a study of T-cell memory formation after mild COVID-19. MiXCR was run by TCRdb on the 5' RACE reads, yielding one entry per CDR3 protein. Counted here are fewer than 650,000 distinct CDR3 sequences, 17% occurring once; the ten biggest clones make up just over 8%. Specimen: PBMCs or a T cell subset sorted from them (not recorded which). These receptor sequences come from an adult woman who had mild COVID-19 (a few samples of this study predate the infection). Cell type and time point are not known.

The sample holds a few counts of this clonotype. The J gene is TRBJ2-7, the V gene TRBV4-3; D remains ambiguous. This CDR3 has 13 residues. Germline-derived CDR1 and CDR2 are LGHNA and YSLEER. V lost 1 base, J lost 6 bases, and 10 bases lay in between. CDR3 amino acids: CASSQGLLLEQYF. CDR3 DNA sequence: TGCGCCAGCAGCCAAGGTCTACTACTCGAGCAGTACTTC.

The CDR3 spells CATSGSLDGYTF. The CDR3 nucleotides are TGTGCCACCAGCGGCTCCCTCGATGGCTACACCTTC. This chain connects TRBV2 to TRBJ1-2; no reliable D call. The CDR3 runs 12 residues. The germline V gene encodes CDR1 SNHLY and CDR2 FYNNEI. V was shortened by 10 bases and J by 6 bases, with 15 bases between the two germline ends.

A few counts support this clonotype. The CDR3 sequence: CASRLASSYNEQFF. The CDR3 coding sequence is TGTGCCAGCAGACTAGCGTCGTCCTACAATGAGCAGTTCTTC. The V call is TRBV7-9, the J call TRBJ2-1, with 7 positions matching TRBD2. Germline CDR1 is SEHNR and CDR2 is FQNEAQ (reference sequence). The CDR3 has 14 residues. The trim removed 6 bases at V and 1 base at J, leaving 3 bases unmatched.

V gene TRBV6-1 combines with J gene TRBJ1-5; 8 positions agree with TRBD1. Germline CDR1 and CDR2: MNHNS and SASEGT. CDR3 length equals 15 residues. V lost 8 bases to trimming and J lost 3 bases; unmatched junction nucleotides: 9. The CDR3 region is CASAVGQVYNQPQHF. CDR3 nucleotide sequence: TGTGCCAGCGCCGTGGGACAGGTGTACAATCAGCCCCAGCATTTT.

The chain recombines TRBV24-1 with TRBJ2-3; possible D gene TRBD2, 5 bases. V lost 6 bases and J 4 bases, leaving 13 bases between the germline ends. Germline V gene data show CDR1 as KGHDR and CDR2 as SFDVKD. CDR3 length equals 14 residues. The CDR3, as DNA: TGTGCCACCAGTCAAATAGAGGGCTCAGATACGCAGTATTTT. This encodes CATSQIEGSDTQYF.

This clonotype appeared many times. This chain links TRBV5-1 with TRBJ1-1, with a possible D match to TRBD1 (6 bases). In germline, CDR1 is SGHRS, CDR2 YFSETQ. The V and J ends lost 3 bases and 5 bases respectively, with 14 bases between them. This CDR3 spans 14 amino acids. This CDR3 reads CASSSRTAKTEAFF. In DNA form, the CDR3 reads TGCGCCAGCAGCTCTCGGACAGCGAAAACTGAAGCTTTCTTT.

The chain employs TRBV6-5 and TRBJ2-3, with a weak D call TRBD1 (6 bases). The germline gives CDR1 MNHEY, CDR2 SVGAGI. The CDR3 runs to 15 residues. Trimming cost V 2 bases and J 0 bases, with 9 bases left between them. In DNA, the CDR3 is TGTGCCAGCAGTTACGGACAGCGTAGCACAGATACGCAGTATTTT. Translation: CASSYGQRSTDTQYF.

The chain has TRBV7-3 and TRBJ2-2; 12 nucleotides match TRBD2. Germline CDR1 SGHTA, CDR2 FQGTGA. This CDR3 comprises 15 residues. After removal of 5 bases from V and 7 bases from J, the junction contained 5 bases not matched to a gene. The CDR3 nucleotides are TGTGCCAGCAGCGACTGGACTAGCGGGAACGGGGAGCTGTTTTTT. It is translated as CASSDWTSGNGELFF.

This clonotype was counted between two and nine times. The rearrangement uses TRBV9 and TRBJ1-1, with TRBD1 identical over 9 bases. The CDR3 has 14 residues. Germline loops: CDR1 SGDLS, CDR2 YYNGEE. The J segment lost 5 bases and the V segment lost 4 bases, leaving 6 bases of the junction unmatched. CDR3 DNA: TGTGCCAGCAGCATAGGGACAGGGAGGACTGAAGCTTTCTTT. This gives the protein CASSIGTGRTEAFF.

The chain recombines TRBV12-3 or TRBV12-4 with TRBJ2-5; 9 positions match TRBD1. CDR3 length equals 14 residues. With 5 bases clipped from V and 7 bases from J, the junction kept 8 bases outside the gene matches. The CDR3: CASSKGQGIGTQYF. The CDR3 nucleotides read TGTGCCAGCAGTAAAGGACAGGGGATAGGGACCCAGTACTTC.

A few counts support this clonotype. This chain uses TRBV5-1 with TRBJ2-4; D is undetermined. This CDR3 has 16 residues. Trimming left V 3 bases short and J 8 bases short, with 21 bases between. The germline V gene has CDR1 SGHRS and CDR2 YFSETQ. The CDR3 DNA reads as TGCGCCAGCAGCTCTACGGCTTGGGGTTCCGTAGACATTCAGTACTTC. Translated, it gives CASSSTAWGSVDIQYF.

This chain connects TRBV5-1 to TRBJ2-1; 7 nucleotides align to TRBD2. The CDR3 contains 15 residues. The J segment lost 4 bases and the V segment lost 5 bases, leaving 9 bases of the junction unmatched. CDR1 and CDR2 (germline): SGHRS, YFSETQ. In nucleotides, the CDR3 is TGCGCCAGCAGGTATCTAGCGGAGATTTACAATGAGCAGTTCTTC. Translating it yields CASRYLAEIYNEQFF. Full variable domain (missing parts from reference TRBV5-1 and TRBJ2-1): KAGVTQTPRYLIKTRGQQVTLSCSPISGHRSVSWYQQTPGQGLQFLFEYFSETQRNKGNFPGRFSGRQFSNSRSEMNVSTLELGDSALYLCASRYLAEIYNEQFFGPGTRLTVL.

V gene TRBV7-2 combines with J gene TRBJ2-7; unclear D gene. Trimming pared 4 bases from V and 12 bases from J, leaving 16 bases between. Germline V gives CDR1 SGHTA, CDR2 FQGNSA. CDR3 size: 12 residues. The CDR3 spells CASSSRIPARYF. The CDR3 DNA sequence: TGTGCCAGCAGCTCAAGAATCCCTGCGAGGTACTTC.

There are a few counts of this clonotype. CDR3 sequence: CATSSDRASYNEQFF. In DNA, the CDR3 is TGTGCCACCAGCTCTGACAGGGCCTCTTACAATGAGCAGTTCTTC. This rearrangement joins TRBV15 to TRBJ2-1, with 7 bases fitting TRBD1. V shed 5 bases, J shed 4 bases, and the junction held 8 bases outside the gene matches. Germline V gives CDR1 LNHNV, CDR2 YYDKDF (reference sequence). The CDR3 has 15 residues.

The J gene is TRBJ2-1, the V gene TRBV27, with D tentatively TRBD2 (7 bases). The CDR3 is 17 amino acids. Per germline, CDR1 MNHEY and CDR2 SMNVEV (reference sequence). Trimming pared 6 bases from V and 4 bases from J, leaving 22 bases between. CDR3 region: CASSSSVAGALYNEQFF. Written as DNA, the CDR3 is TGTGCCAGCAGCTCTTCCGTGGCGGGGGCCCTTTACAATGAGCAGTTCTTC.

This clonotype was observed a handful of times. The V gene is TRBV7-9, the J gene TRBJ2-3; 10 bases map to TRBD2. Germline V lookup: CDR1 SEHNR, CDR2 FQNEAQ (reference sequence). Germline trimming cut 5 bases from V and 6 bases from J; bases unmatched to any gene: 5. This CDR3 comprises 14 residues. Here the CDR3 reads CASSPSGSPDTQYF. The CDR3 nucleotides read TGTGCCAGCAGCCCTAGCGGGAGCCCCGATACGCAGTATTTT.

This clonotype has only a few counts. The chain has TRBV6-6 and TRBJ1-1; D is perhaps TRBD1 (5 bases). Between the trimmed V and J ends, which lost 7 bases and 5 bases, there was a span of 14 bases. Looked up from germline, CDR1 is MNHNY and CDR2 is SVGAGI (reference sequence). This CDR3 has 13 residues. The CDR3 spells CASTNMGGTEAFF. The CDR3 nucleotides read TGTGCCAGCACCAATATGGGGGGGACTGAAGCTTTCTTT.

In its sample, this clonotype was seen a few times. CDR3 DNA: TGTGCCAGCAGTCAGGGGGCAGAGACCCAGTACTTC. This codes for CASSQGAETQYF. V gene TRBV5-4 combines with J gene TRBJ2-5; 8 bases map to TRBD1. Germline values: CDR1 SGHNT, CDR2 YYREEE (reference sequence). V lost 5 bases and J lost 4; bases outside the gene matches: 1. The CDR3 length is 12 residues.

The V gene is TRBV6-2 or TRBV6-3, the J gene TRBJ1-1; 8 positions match TRBD1. Trimming cost V 5 bases and J 5 bases; bases outside gene matches: 7. This CDR3 spans 14 amino acids. CDR1 MNHEY and CDR2 SVGEGT come from the germline V gene. CDR3 amino acids: CASSTIRGLTEAFF. CDR3 bases: TGTGCCAGCAGTACTATCAGGGGGCTGACTGAAGCTTTCTTT.

This chain links TRBV5-6 with TRBJ1-1; tentative D call: TRBD1 (6 bases). V was pared by 1 base and J by 3 bases, with 10 bases between. The CDR3 is 14 residues long. Germline values: CDR1 SGHDT, CDR2 YYEEEE. CDR3 protein: CASSLLRGDTEAFF. The CDR3 DNA reads TGTGCCAGCAGCTTGTTGAGGGGGGACACTGAAGCTTTCTTT.

This clonotype has more than one count but fewer than ten. The chain uses TRBV24-1 and TRBJ1-1; 8 bases fit TRBD1. Germline values: CDR1 KGHDR, CDR2 SFDVKD. The CDR3 loop spans 17 amino acids. J gave up 3 bases and V 1 base, and 9 bases lay outside the gene matches. CDR3 protein: CATSDLGTGIVDTEAFF. The CDR3 bases are TGTGCCACCAGTGATTTAGGGACAGGTATCGTGGACACTGAAGCTTTCTTT.